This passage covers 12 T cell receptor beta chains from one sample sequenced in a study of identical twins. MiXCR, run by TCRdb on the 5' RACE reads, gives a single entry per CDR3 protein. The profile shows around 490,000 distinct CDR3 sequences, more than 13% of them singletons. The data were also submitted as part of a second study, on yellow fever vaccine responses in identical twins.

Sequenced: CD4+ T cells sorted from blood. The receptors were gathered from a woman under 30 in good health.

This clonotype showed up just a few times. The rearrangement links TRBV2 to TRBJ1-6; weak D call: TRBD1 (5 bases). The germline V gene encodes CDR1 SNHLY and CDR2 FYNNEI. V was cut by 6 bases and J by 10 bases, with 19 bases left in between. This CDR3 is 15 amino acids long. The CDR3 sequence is CASRLLGQGGSPLHF. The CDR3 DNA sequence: TGTGCCAGCAGGCTCTTAGGGCAGGGAGGGTCACCCCTCCACTTT.

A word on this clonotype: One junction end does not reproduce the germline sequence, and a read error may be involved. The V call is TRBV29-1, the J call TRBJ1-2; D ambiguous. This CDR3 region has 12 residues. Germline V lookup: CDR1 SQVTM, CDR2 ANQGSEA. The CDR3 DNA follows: TGCAGCGTTGAAGATCGAATCTCCCGGATCGCCTTC. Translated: CSVEDRISRIAF.

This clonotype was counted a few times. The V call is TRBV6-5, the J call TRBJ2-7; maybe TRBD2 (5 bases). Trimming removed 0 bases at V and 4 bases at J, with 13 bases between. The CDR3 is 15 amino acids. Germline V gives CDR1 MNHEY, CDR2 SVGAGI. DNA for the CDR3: TGTGCCAGCAGTTACTCAGGCGGGCGAAGATACGAGCAGTACTTC. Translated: CASSYSGGRRYEQYF.

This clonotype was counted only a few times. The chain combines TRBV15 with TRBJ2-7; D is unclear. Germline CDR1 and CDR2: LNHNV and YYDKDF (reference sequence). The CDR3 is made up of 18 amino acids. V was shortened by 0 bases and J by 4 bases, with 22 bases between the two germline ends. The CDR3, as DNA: TGTGCCACCAGCAGAGATCCCCAACCACTTCGAACCTTATACGAGCAGTACTTC. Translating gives CATSRDPQPLRTLYEQYF.

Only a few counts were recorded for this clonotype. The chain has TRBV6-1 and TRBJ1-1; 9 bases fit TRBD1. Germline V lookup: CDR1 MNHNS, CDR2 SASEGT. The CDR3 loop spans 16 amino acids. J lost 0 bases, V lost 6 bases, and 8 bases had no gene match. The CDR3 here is CASRQGAPIMNTEAFF. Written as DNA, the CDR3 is TGTGCCAGCAGACAGGGGGCACCCATCATGAACACTGAAGCTTTCTTT.

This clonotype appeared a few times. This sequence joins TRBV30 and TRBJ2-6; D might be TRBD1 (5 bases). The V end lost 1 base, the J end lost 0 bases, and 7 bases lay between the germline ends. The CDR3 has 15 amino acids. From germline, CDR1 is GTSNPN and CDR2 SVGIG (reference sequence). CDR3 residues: CAWSGDSSGANVLTF. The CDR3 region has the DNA TGTGCCTGGAGTGGAGACAGCTCTGGGGCCAACGTCCTGACTTTC.

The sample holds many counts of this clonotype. In DNA form, the CDR3 reads TGCGCCAGCAGCCCACAGATCTCTGGGGCCAACGTCCTGACTTTC. Encoded protein: CASSPQISGANVLTF. This sequence joins TRBV5-1 and TRBJ2-6; D is uncertain. The CDR3 contains 15 residues. CDR1 is SGHRS, CDR2 YFSETQ, per germline. The V and J ends lost 4 bases and 0 bases respectively, with 8 bases between them.

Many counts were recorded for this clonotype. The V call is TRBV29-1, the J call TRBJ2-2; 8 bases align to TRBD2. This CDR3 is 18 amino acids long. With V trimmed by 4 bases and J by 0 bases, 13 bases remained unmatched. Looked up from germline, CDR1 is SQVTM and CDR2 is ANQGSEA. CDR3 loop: CSVAISAGAPSNTGELFF. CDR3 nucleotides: TGCAGCGTTGCGATATCAGCGGGAGCCCCCTCGAACACCGGGGAGCTGTTTTTT.

This CDR3 reads CASSLYGTGREKLFF. Written as DNA, the CDR3 is TGTGCCAGCAGCTTGTATGGGACAGGGCGTGAAAAACTGTTTTTT. The V gene is TRBV5-4, the J gene TRBJ1-4; 9 bases match TRBD1. From germline, CDR1 is SGHNT and CDR2 YYREEE (reference sequence). With 1 base clipped from V and 7 bases from J, the junction kept 5 bases outside the gene matches. This CDR3 contains 15 residues.

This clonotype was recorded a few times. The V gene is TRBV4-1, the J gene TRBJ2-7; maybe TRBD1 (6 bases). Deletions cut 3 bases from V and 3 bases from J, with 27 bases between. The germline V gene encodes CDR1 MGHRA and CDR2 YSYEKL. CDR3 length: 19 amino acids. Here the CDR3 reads CASSHRTSPGQKLGYEQYF. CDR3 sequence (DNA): TGCGCCAGCAGCCATCGCACCTCCCCGGGACAAAAGCTGGGCTACGAGCAGTACTTC.

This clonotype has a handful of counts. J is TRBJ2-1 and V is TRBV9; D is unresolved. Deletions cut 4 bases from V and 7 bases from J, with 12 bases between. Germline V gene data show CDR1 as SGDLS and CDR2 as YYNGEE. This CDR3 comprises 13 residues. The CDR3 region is CASSPSLANEQFF. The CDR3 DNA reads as TGTGCCAGCAGCCCCTCTCTTGCTAATGAGCAGTTCTTC.

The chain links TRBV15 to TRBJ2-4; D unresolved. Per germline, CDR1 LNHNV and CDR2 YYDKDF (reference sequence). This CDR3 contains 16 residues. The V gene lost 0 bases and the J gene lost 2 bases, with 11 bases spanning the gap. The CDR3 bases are TGTGCCACCAGCAGAGATGCGCAACCACCCAAAAACATTCAGTACTTC. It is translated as CATSRDAQPPKNIQYF. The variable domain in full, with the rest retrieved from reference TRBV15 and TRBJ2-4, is DAMVIQNPRYQVTQFGKPVTLSCSQTLNHNVMYWYQQKSSQAPKLLFHYYDKDFNNEADTPDNFQSRRPNTSFCFLDIRSPGLGDTAMYLCATSRDAQPPKNIQYFGAGTRLSVL.